This TCR beta chain was recovered during a study of blood T cell repertoires in COVID-19 (dated by TCRdb to 2018 to 2020). Study-level background: Samples covering the acute and convalescent phases of COVID-19 were provided by collaborators in the United States, Italy and Spain. Deeply sampled blood TCRbeta repertoires from subjects exposed to, actively infected with, or recovered from COVID-19 were included in the dataset. The material from the prospective study consisted of cDNA or gDNA derived from T cells, B-cell-depleted T cells, or PBMCs. A de-identified subject ID, COVID-19 status, age in years and sex were almost always included in the sample metadata. The repertoires were released in a freely available public database intended as a resource for research on the immune response to SARS-CoV-2. Where available, HLA class I and class II types were taken from metadata supplied by the sample provider and were not determined by assay-based typing. The samples were drawn from two sources: the first 160 participants of the ongoing ImmuneRACE study, and 1,000 to 1,500 subjects contributed by 6 global collaborators.

TCRbeta CDR3 regions were amplified from genomic DNA by means of the immunoSEQ Assay, a bias-controlled multiplex PCR. The study's processing was this. The number of nucleated cells in each sample was estimated by amplification of reference gene primers within the assay. To quantify the absolute abundance of each unique TCRbeta CDR3 rearrangement, sequence reads were collapsed and filtered. For each sample, productive Simpson clonality was calculated by taking the square root of Simpson's diversity index across productive rearrangements. TCRdb took this table from immuneACCESS and kept in-frame rearrangements with V and J called. Such tables lack part of the clones; where checked against another copy, unresolved V genes explain under half of the gap, and the rest is unexplained. That table supplies the V and J calls and clone size; D and trimming were determined from the DNA. This sample comprises hundreds of thousands of clones, approximately 86% of them detected only once. Under 5.5% of the sample rests with the top ten.

Collaborating institutions collected whole blood in K2EDTA tubes following their own protocols. For TCRbeta analysis, collaborators shipped samples in one of three forms: frozen whole blood, isolated PBMCs, or DNA extracted from either of those sample types. Here is what the overall study found, with its caveats: Clinical and demographic metadata were provided uncurated, with the amount varying by source and participant.

Unmatched junction bases come to 6, with V trimmed by 5 bases and J by 6 bases. The germline V gene specifies SGHDN as CDR1 and FVKESK as CDR2. Inclusive of the bounding cysteine and phenylalanine, the CDR3 is 13 residues long. Only the CDR3 portion is preserved as DNA: 39 bases, with reading frame beginning at the first base. Remarks on this clone: Its antigen remains undetermined. Base quality data are lacking; no much larger clone is found one base away.

Sequencing used peripheral blood. The chain couples TRBV14 to TRBJ2-7, and 8 junction bases match TRBD2. This receptor was obtained from a woman older than 75 with active or convalescent COVID-19. The CDR3 reads as follows: CASSGVAGSEQYF. The nucleotide sequence reads TGTGCCAGCAGCGGGGTAGCGGGGAGCGAGCAGTACTTC.